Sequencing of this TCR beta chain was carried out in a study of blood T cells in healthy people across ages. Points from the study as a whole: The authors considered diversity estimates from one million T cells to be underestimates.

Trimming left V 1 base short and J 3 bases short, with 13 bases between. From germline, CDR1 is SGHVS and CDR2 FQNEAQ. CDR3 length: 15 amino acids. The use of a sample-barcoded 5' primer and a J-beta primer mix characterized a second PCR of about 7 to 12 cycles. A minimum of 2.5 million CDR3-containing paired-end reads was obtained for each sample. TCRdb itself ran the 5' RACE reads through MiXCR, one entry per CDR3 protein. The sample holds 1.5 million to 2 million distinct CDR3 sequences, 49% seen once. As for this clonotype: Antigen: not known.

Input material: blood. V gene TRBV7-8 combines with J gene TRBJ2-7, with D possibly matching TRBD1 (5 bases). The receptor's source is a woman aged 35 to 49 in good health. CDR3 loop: CASSLVLGVDYEQYF. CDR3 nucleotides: TGTGCCAGCAGCTTAGTTCTAGGGGTTGACTACGAGCAGTACTTC.